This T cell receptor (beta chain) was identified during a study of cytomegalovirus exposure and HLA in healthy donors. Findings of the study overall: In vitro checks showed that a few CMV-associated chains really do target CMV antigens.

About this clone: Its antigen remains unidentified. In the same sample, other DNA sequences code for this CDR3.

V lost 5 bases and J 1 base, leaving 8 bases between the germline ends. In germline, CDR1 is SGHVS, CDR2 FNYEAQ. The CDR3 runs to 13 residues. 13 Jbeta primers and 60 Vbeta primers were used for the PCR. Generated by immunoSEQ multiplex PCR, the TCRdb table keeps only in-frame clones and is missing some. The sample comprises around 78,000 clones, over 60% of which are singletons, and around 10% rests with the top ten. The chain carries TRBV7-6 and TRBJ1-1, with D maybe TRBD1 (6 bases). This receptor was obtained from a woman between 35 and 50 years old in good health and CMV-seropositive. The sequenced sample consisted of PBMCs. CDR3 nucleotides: TGTGCCAGCAGCCTGGACAGGAACACTGAAGCTTTCTTT. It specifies CASSLDRNTEAFF.